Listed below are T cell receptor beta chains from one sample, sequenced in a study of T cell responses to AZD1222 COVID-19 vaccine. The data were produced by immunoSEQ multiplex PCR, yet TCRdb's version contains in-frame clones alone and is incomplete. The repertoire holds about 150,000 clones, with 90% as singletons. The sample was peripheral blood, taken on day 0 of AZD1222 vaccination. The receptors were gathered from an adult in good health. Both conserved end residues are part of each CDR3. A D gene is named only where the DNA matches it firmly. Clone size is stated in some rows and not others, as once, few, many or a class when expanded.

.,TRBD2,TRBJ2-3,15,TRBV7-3,TGTGCCAGCAGCGTTAGCGGGGGGGTCACAGATACGCAGTATTTT,CASSVSGGVTDTQYF
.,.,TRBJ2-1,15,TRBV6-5,TGTGCCAGCAGTCCGCTAGCTTCGTCCTACAATGAGCAGTTCTTC,CASSPLASSYNEQFF
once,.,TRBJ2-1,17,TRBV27,TGTGCCAGCAGTTTATTAGGCGGGACTCAGGCAGGGAGTGAGCAGTTCTTC,CASSLLGGTQAGSEQFF
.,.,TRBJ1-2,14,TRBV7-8,TGTGCCAGCAGCTTTGCAGGGTCCCAATATGGCTACACCTTC,CASSFAGSQYGYTF
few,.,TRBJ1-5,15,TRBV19,TGTGCCAGTAGTACTAGACAGGTGCGCAATCAGCCCCAGCATTTT,CASSTRQVRNQPQHF
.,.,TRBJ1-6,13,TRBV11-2,TGTGCCAGCAGCTTCCAGCCCAATTCACCCCTCCACTTT,CASSFQPNSPLHF
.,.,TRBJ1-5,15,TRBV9,TGTGCCAGCAGCCGGGGAGGGGGGAAGGATCAGCCCCAGCATTTT,CASSRGGGKDQPQHF
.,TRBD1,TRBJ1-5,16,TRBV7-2,TGTGCCAGCAGCTTTTGGACAGGGGGTAGCAATCAGCCCCAGCATTTT,CASSFWTGGSNQPQHF
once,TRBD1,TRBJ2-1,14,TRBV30,TGTGCCTGGACGAAGGGGGGACAGGGATATGAGCAGTTCTTC,CAWTKGGQGYEQFF
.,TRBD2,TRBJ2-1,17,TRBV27,TGTGCCAGCAGTCCATTAGACGGGACTAGCGGTCGAAATGAGCAGTTCTTC,CASSPLDGTSGRNEQFF
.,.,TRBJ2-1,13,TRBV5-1,TGCGCCAGCAGGGTCTTACCCTCTTATGAGCAGTTCTTC,CASRVLPSYEQFF
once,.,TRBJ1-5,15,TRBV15,TGTGCCACCAGCAGAGATCGGAGGGAGAGTCAGCCCCAGCATTTT,CATSRDRRESQPQHF
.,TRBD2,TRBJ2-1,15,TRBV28,TGTGCCAGCAGAACCCCCGGGACTAACCGCAATGAGCAGTTCTTC,CASRTPGTNRNEQFF
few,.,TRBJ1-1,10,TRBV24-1,TGTGCCACCAGTAAGGTTGAAGCTTTCTTT,CATSKVEAFF
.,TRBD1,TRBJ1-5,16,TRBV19,TGTGCCAGTCGCACCACAGGGGGTCCTAGCAATCAGCCCCAGCATTTT,CASRTTGGPSNQPQHF
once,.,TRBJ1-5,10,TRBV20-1,TGCAGTGCGAACAATCAGCCCCAGCATTTT,CSANNQPQHF
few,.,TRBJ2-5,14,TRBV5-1,TGCGCCAGCAGCTTGAACGGACAAGCGGAGACCCAGTACTTC,CASSLNGQAETQYF
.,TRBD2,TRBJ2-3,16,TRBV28,TGTGCCAGCAGTTTAAGGCTAGCGGGGGGGCGGGTTACGCAGTATTTT,CASSLRLAGGRVTQYF
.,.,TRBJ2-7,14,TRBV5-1,TGCGCCAGCAGCCCAGAGGGCCGAGGCTACGAGCAGTACTTC,CASSPEGRGYEQYF
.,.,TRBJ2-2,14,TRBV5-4,TGTGCCAGCAGCCCCGGGGCTAACACCGGGGAGCTGTTTTTT,CASSPGANTGELFF
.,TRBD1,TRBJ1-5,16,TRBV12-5,TGTGCTAGTGGTTCCTCGGACAGGGACAGCAATCAGCCCCAGCATTTT,CASGSSDRDSNQPQHF
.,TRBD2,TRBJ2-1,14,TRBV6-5,TGTGCCAGCAGCCGAGCGGGAGGGCTTCTAGAGCAGTTCTTC,CASSRAGGLLEQFF
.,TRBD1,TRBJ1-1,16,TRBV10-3,TGTGCCTCCTCCCCCCCGGGACAGGGAAAGAACACTGAAGCTTTCTTT,CASSPPGQGKNTEAFF
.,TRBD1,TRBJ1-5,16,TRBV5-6,TGTGCCAGCAGCTTTATGGGACAGGGACCCCGCGAGCCCCAGCATTTT,CASSFMGQGPREPQHF
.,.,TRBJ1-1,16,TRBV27,TGTGCCAGCAGTTCTGTCCAGGTTTCGTCAAAGGGTGAAGCTTTCTTT,CASSSVQVSSKGEAFF
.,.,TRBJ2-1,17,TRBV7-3,TGTGCCAGCAGCTTACGGTTGCTACGGGATTCGTACAATGAGCAGTTCTTC,CASSLRLLRDSYNEQFF
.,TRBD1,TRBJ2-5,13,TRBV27,TGTGCCAGCAGAGAACAGGGGCAGGAGACCCAGTACTTC,CASREQGQETQYF
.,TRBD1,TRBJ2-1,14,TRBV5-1,TGCGCCAGCAGCTCGACAGGGGGGTACTATGAGCAGTTCTTC,CASSSTGGYYEQFF
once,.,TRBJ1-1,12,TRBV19,TGTGCCAGTAAGGACCTTAACACTGAAGCTTTCTTT,CASKDLNTEAFF
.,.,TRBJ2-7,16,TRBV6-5,TGTGCCAGCAGTTACGGGGGGAGGGGGGCCCTCTACGAGCAGTACTTC,CASSYGGRGALYEQYF
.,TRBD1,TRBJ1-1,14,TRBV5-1,TGCGCCAGCAGCGAACAGGGGCCAAACACTGAAGCTTTCTTT,CASSEQGPNTEAFF
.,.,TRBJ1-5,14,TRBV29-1,TGCAGCGTTGAAACGGGGGCCAGCAATCAGCCCCAGCATTTT,CSVETGASNQPQHF
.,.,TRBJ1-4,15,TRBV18,TGTGCCAGCTCCAGGAATAGGGGGATCTCGGAAAAACTGTTTTTT,CASSRNRGISEKLFF
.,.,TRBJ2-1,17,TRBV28,TGTGCCAGCAGTTCAGGAGGGGGGGGTTCATCCTACAATGAGCAGTTCTTC,CASSSGGGGSSYNEQFF
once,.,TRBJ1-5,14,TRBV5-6,TGTGCCAGCAGCTTGGCAGGCAGCAATCAGCCCCAGCATTTT,CASSLAGSNQPQHF
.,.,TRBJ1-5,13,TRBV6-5,TGTGCCAGCAGTTCCGGGACGGCCCGGCCCCAGCATTTT,CASSSGTARPQHF
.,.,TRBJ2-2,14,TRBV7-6,TGTGCCAGCAGCTTAGTAGGGGGGACCGGGGAGCTGTTTTTT,CASSLVGGTGELFF
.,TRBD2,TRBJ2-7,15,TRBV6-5,TGTGCCAGCAGTTACTCCCCCGGGGGGTCCTACGAGCAGTACTTC,CASSYSPGGSYEQYF
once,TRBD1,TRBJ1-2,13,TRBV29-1,TGCAGCGTCCGCCCCGGGACAGACTATGGCTACACCTTC,CSVRPGTDYGYTF
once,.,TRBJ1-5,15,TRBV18,TGTGCCAGCTCACCCGAACGGGGGGGCTATCAGCCCCAGCATTTT,CASSPERGGYQPQHF
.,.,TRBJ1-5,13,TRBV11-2,TGTGCCAGCAGCTTCGGGGAAAATCAGCCCCAGCATTTT,CASSFGENQPQHF
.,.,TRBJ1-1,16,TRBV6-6,TGTGCCAGCAGTTACGGGACACTAACCATGAACACTGAAGCTTTCTTT,CASSYGTLTMNTEAFF
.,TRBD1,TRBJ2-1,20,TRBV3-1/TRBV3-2,TGTGCCAGCAGACCACACCCGGGACAGGGGGTGCTCGTCGGCTACAATGAGCAGTTCTTC,CASRPHPGQGVLVGYNEQFF
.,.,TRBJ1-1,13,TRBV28,TGTGCCAGCAGTTTAGGTGTCCCGAGCCGGGCTTTCTTT,CASSLGVPSRAFF
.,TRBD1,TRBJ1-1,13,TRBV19,TGTGCCAGTAGTATTCTAACAGGGGGCCAGGCTTTCTTT,CASSILTGGQAFF
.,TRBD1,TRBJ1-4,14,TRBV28,TGTGCCAGCAGACCCGACAGGGATGGGGAAAAACTGTTTTTT,CASRPDRDGEKLFF
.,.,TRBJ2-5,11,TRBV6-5,TGTGCCAGCAGTTACTTAGAGACCCAGTACTTC,CASSYLETQYF
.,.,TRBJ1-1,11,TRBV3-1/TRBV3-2,TGTGCCAGCAGCTACGGGGCTGAAGCTTTCTTT,CASSYGAEAFF
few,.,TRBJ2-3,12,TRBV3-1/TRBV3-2,TGTGCCAGCAGCCACGGGTGGGATACGCAGTATTTT,CASSHGWDTQYF
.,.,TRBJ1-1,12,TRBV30,TGTGCCCTTCAGGGGTGGGACACTGAAGCTTTCTTT,CALQGWDTEAFF
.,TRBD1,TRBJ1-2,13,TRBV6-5,TGTGCCAGCACCAGGACAGGGACCTATGGCTACACCTTC,CASTRTGTYGYTF
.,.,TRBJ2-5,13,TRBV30,TGTGCCTGGAGTGGTCCCCACGGAGAGACCCAGTACTTC,CAWSGPHGETQYF
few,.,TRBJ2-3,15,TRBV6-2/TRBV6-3,TGTGCCAGCAGTCATAGGGTCGGAGGAACAGATACGCAGTATTTT,CASSHRVGGTDTQYF
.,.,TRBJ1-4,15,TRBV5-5,TGTGCCAGCAGCCTCTTCTCCGGAAACGGTGAAAAACTGTTTTTT,CASSLFSGNGEKLFF
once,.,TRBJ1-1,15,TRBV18,TGTGCCAGCTCACCAATGCAGGGGTTGAGCACTGAAGCTTTCTTT,CASSPMQGLSTEAFF
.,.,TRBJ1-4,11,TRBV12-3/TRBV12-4,TGTGCCAGCAGTGCGGGGGAAAAACTGTTTTTT,CASSAGEKLFF
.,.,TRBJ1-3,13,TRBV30,TGTGCCTGGAGTGTCAACCCTGGAAACACCATATATTTT,CAWSVNPGNTIYF